A single sample is the source of the 30 T cell receptor beta chains below, sequenced in a study of beta chain features in type 1 diabetes. The investigators reverse transcribed all of the isolated RNA, so they sequenced expressed TCRB transcripts. Only in-frame clones appear in the TCRdb table, and some are missing; sequencing was by immunoSEQ multiplex PCR. The data hold about 290,000 clones, with about 7.8% observed a single time. Sequencing input: central memory CD4+ T cells from blood. The receptor set was obtained from a woman in her late teens or twenties in good health.

V gene TRBV10-3 combines with J gene TRBJ2-3, with 8 bases fitting TRBD2. V lost 7 bases, J lost 0 bases, and 6 bases stayed unmatched. The germline gives CDR1 ENHRY, CDR2 SYGVKD. The CDR3 has 15 amino acids. The CDR3 bases are TGTGCCATCAACCCGGGAGGGGCTAGCACAGATACGCAGTATTTT. Translating gives CAINPGGASTDTQYF.

This clone has only a few counts. The chain recombines TRBV7-6 with TRBJ1-3; no clear D. The germline V gene has CDR1 SGHVS and CDR2 FNYEAQ. Trimming stripped 2 bases from V and 0 bases from J, with 11 bases between. This CDR3 contains 16 residues. The CDR3 coding sequence is TGTGCCAGCAGCTTACGTGACGGGAACTCTGGAAACACCATATATTTT. Translating it yields CASSLRDGNSGNTIYF.

This clone turned up a few times. Other DNA sequences within the sample encode an identical CDR3. V usage is TRBV7-8 and J usage is TRBJ2-7; D not certain. V was clipped by 5 bases and J by 0 bases, with 11 bases between them. Germline V gene data show CDR1 as SGHVS and CDR2 as FQNEAQ. The CDR3 consists of 14 residues. CDR3 protein: CASSPGGPSYEQYF. As DNA, the CDR3 is TGTGCCAGCAGCCCTGGTGGCCCCTCCTACGAGCAGTACTTC.

The rearrangement uses TRBV6-5 and TRBJ1-1, with D uncertain. The V and J ends lost 8 bases and 1 base respectively, with 11 bases between them. Germline lookup yields CDR1 MNHEY and CDR2 SVGAGI. This CDR3 comprises 13 residues. CDR3 sequence: CASGSGWNTEAFF. The CDR3 coding sequence is TGTGCCAGCGGTAGTGGGTGGAACACTGAAGCTTTCTTT.

This clone was counted a few times. The chain carries TRBV18 and TRBJ1-1, with D maybe TRBD1 (5 bases). CDR3 size: 13 residues. V was shortened by 3 bases and J by 11 bases, with 16 bases between the two germline ends. The V gene's germline CDR1 is KGHSH and CDR2 LQKENI. The CDR3 sequence is CASSPFQGEWAFF. In nucleotides, the CDR3 is TGTGCCAGCTCACCGTTTCAGGGCGAATGGGCTTTCTTT.

This clone was observed a handful of times. The chain uses TRBV2 and TRBJ1-1; no definite D call. Germline V gives CDR1 SNHLY, CDR2 FYNNEI. This CDR3 region has 13 residues. Trimming stripped 4 bases from V and 2 bases from J, with 8 bases between. This CDR3 is CASSVERNTEAFF. CDR3 sequence (DNA): TGTGCCAGCAGTGTGGAGAGAAACACTGAAGCTTTCTTT.

The chain is built from TRBV7-2 and TRBJ2-5, with D possibly being TRBD1 or TRBD2 (5 bases each). The V end was cut by 4 bases, the J end by 7 bases, with 13 bases between. The germline V gene has CDR1 SGHTA and CDR2 FQGNSA. The CDR3 has 13 amino acids. CDR3 DNA sequence: TGTGCCAGCAGCTCTTCGGGACCGTCGACCCAGTACTTC. This codes for CASSSSGPSTQYF.

As DNA, the CDR3 is TGTGCCACCAGCGGAGTCATTGCATGGGCGTGCGAGCAGTACGTC. The encoded protein is CATSGVIAWACEQYV. The chain links TRBV15 to TRBJ2-7, with D uncertain. The CDR3 runs 15 residues. Per germline, CDR1 LNHNV and CDR2 YYDKDF (reference sequence). V lost 5 bases and J lost 6, with 20 bases in between.

As for this clone: This CDR3 is also generated by other DNA sequences in the sample. This chain joins TRBV18 and TRBJ1-4; D perhaps matches TRBD1 (6 bases). V was cut by 3 bases and J by 8 bases, with 10 bases left in between. The CDR3 has 13 amino acids. CDR1 and CDR2 (germline): KGHSH, LQKENI. The CDR3 DNA sequence: TGTGCCAGCTCACCTCCAGGGGTGGAAAAACTGTTTTTT. Protein: CASSPPGVEKLFF.

There are a few counts of this clone. The chain employs TRBV6-5 and TRBJ2-1; D is perhaps TRBD2 (6 bases). From germline, CDR1 is MNHEY and CDR2 SVGAGI. V was shortened by 2 bases and J by 4 bases, with 12 bases between the two germline ends. CDR3 length: 15 residues. The CDR3 DNA is TGTGCCAGCAGTTACCGCGGGGTTTCTTACAATGAGCAGTTCTTC. Translating gives CASSYRGVSYNEQFF.

In this sample, this clone turned up a few times. The rearrangement uses TRBV27 and TRBJ2-2; 11 bases agree with TRBD2. J lost 5 bases, V lost 6 bases, and 11 bases had no gene match. CDR3 length: 17 amino acids. Germline assignment: CDR1 MNHEY and CDR2 SMNVEV (reference sequence). This CDR3 reads CASRRGLAGGKTGELFF. Written as DNA, the CDR3 is TGTGCCAGCAGGAGAGGACTAGCGGGTGGAAAGACCGGGGAGCTGTTTTTT.

Ten or more counts support this clone. The chain couples TRBV2 to TRBJ2-4; TRBD2 matches 9 bases. CDR1 is SNHLY and CDR2 is FYNNEI in the germline V gene. With 6 bases clipped from V and 8 bases from J, the junction kept 11 bases outside the gene matches. CDR3 size: 15 residues. In DNA, the CDR3 is TGTGCCAGCAGCCTGGGACTAGCCCTATCGGACATTCAGTACTTC. Translating gives CASSLGLALSDIQYF.

This clone is judged medium-sized. This chain uses TRBV4-3 with TRBJ1-5; D is undetermined. The CDR3 sequence is 15 residues long. Germline assignment: CDR1 LGHNA and CDR2 YSLEER. V was clipped by 4 bases and J by 4 bases, with 14 bases between them. CDR3 nucleotides: TGCGCCAGCAGCCTCAGTACCCAAGGGAATCAGCCCCAGCATTTT. Translated: CASSLSTQGNQPQHF.

V gene TRBV27 combines with J gene TRBJ1-5, with D possibly being TRBD1 (5 bases). Looked up from germline, CDR1 is MNHEY and CDR2 is SMNVEV (reference sequence). The CDR3 is made up of 14 amino acids. V lost 5 bases and J 6 bases, leaving 14 bases between the germline ends. CDR3 sequence reads: CASSLQGYAQPQHF. The DNA for the CDR3 is TGTGCCAGCAGTCTCCAGGGTTATGCTCAGCCCCAGCATTTT.

The chain uses TRBV20-1 and TRBJ1-5; the D gene is possibly TRBD1 (5 bases). CDR1 and CDR2 (germline): DFQATT, SNEGSKA (reference sequence). Trimming removed 5 bases at V and 12 bases at J, with 14 bases between. The CDR3 spans 11 residues. The CDR3 DNA is TGCAGTGCTCCCGACAGAAACAACCAGCATTTT. Its protein is CSAPDRNNQHF.

There are a few counts of this clone. The chain employs TRBV27 and TRBJ2-3, with 7 bases fitting TRBD1. This CDR3 is built from 17 residues. Germline loops: CDR1 MNHEY, CDR2 SMNVEV (reference sequence). Trimming took 5 bases from V and 2 from J; bases not matched to a gene: 13. CDR3 loop: CASSPTDGQDLTDTQYF. The CDR3, as DNA: TGTGCCAGCAGTCCGACAGACGGACAGGACCTCACAGATACGCAGTATTTT.

This clone was recorded a few times. V is TRBV7-2 and J is TRBJ1-1; no definite D call. V was pared by 5 bases and J by 8 bases, with 9 bases between. The CDR3 is made up of 11 amino acids. Germline values: CDR1 SGHTA, CDR2 FQGNSA. CDR3 bases: TGTGCCAGCAGCACTGGGCCAGAAGCTTTCTTT. This gives the protein CASSTGPEAFF. The full variable domain, completed using reference TRBV7-2 and TRBJ1-1, is GAGVSQSPSNKVTEKGKDVELRCDPISGHTALYWYRQSLGQGLEFLIYFQGNSAPDKSGLPSDRFSAERTGGSVSTLTIQRTQQEDSAVYLCASSTGPEAFFGQGTRLTVV.

This chain uses TRBV6-6 with TRBJ2-5; D perhaps matches TRBD1 (6 bases). Germline assignment: CDR1 MNHNY and CDR2 SVGAGI (reference sequence). CDR3 size: 14 residues. Trimming removed 6 bases from V and 1 base from J, with 12 bases in between. This CDR3 reads CASSRTATQETQYF. The CDR3 nucleotides are TGTGCCAGCAGCAGGACAGCAACCCAAGAGACCCAGTACTTC.

The V and J genes are TRBV7-2 and TRBJ2-1; no reliable D call. The CDR3 contains 13 residues. Trimming removed 1 base from V and 16 bases from J, with 17 bases in between. Germline CDR1 is SGHTA and CDR2 is FQGNSA. CDR3 in amino acids: CASSLGGAVALFF. For the CDR3, the DNA is TGTGCCAGCAGCTTAGGGGGTGCGGTGGCTCTTTTCTTC.

The V and J genes are TRBV6-1 and TRBJ2-4, with D perhaps TRBD1 (6 bases). This CDR3 has 16 amino acids. V gave up 2 bases and J gave up 6 bases, with 17 bases separating them. CDR1 is MNHNS, CDR2 SASEGT, per germline. CDR3 coding DNA: TGTGCCAGCAGTGAACAATCTGGGGGCAGCTCAAACATTCAGTACTTC. Translated: CASSEQSGGSSNIQYF.

The chain has TRBV11-2 and TRBJ2-6, with 7 bases fitting TRBD1. Trimming cost V 4 bases and J 2 bases; bases outside gene matches: 5. The CDR3 is 16 residues long. CDR1 is SGHAT, CDR2 FQNNGV, per germline. The CDR3 sequence: CASSWRQGAGANVLTF. The CDR3 bases are TGTGCCAGCAGCTGGCGACAGGGAGCTGGGGCCAACGTCCTGACTTTC.

This chain connects TRBV9 to TRBJ1-2; a weak D match, TRBD1 (6 bases). The CDR3 runs 14 residues. V lost 8 bases to trimming and J lost 7 bases, with 21 bases between them. Germline-derived CDR1 and CDR2 are SGDLS and YYNGEE. This chain's CDR3 is CASSIEQGARGYTF. CDR3 DNA sequence: TGTGCCAGTAGTATCGAACAGGGTGCGCGTGGCTACACCTTC.

This clone was picked up a small number of times. The chain combines TRBV18 with TRBJ2-3; D is unresolved. The CDR3 has 16 residues. Between the trimmed V and J ends, which lost 1 base and 5 bases, there was a span of 16 bases. Germline CDR1 is KGHSH and CDR2 is LQKENI. The CDR3 coding sequence is TGTGCCAGCTCACCACGTAACACCCGAGGCAAAGATACGCAGTATTTT. This codes for CASSPRNTRGKDTQYF.

This clone was counted between two and nine times. V and J are TRBV7-6 and TRBJ2-5, with D tentatively TRBD2 (5 bases). Germline loops: CDR1 SGHVS, CDR2 FNYEAQ. V lost 6 bases and J 1 base, leaving 15 bases between the germline ends. This CDR3 is built from 15 residues. The CDR3 sequence: CASRLGRGFQETQYF. CDR3 bases: TGTGCCAGCAGACTAGGTCGGGGTTTCCAAGAGACCCAGTACTTC.

This clone was recorded only once. This chain joins TRBV5-4 and TRBJ1-1, with D possibly matching TRBD1 (6 bases). CDR3 length equals 13 residues. V shed 2 bases and J shed 4 bases, with 9 bases lying between them. From germline, CDR1 is SGHNT and CDR2 YYREEE (reference sequence). The CDR3 coding sequence is TGTGCCAGCAGCTTCACAGGGAGCACTGAAGCTTTCTTT. Residues: CASSFTGSTEAFF.

This clone was recorded many times. This rearrangement joins TRBV19 to TRBJ2-1; perhaps TRBD1 as D (6 bases). The CDR3 sequence is 12 residues long. The germline gives CDR1 LNHDA, CDR2 SQIVND (reference sequence). V lost 5 bases and J lost 9, with 11 bases in between. The CDR3 here is CASSVQGIEQFF. DNA for the CDR3: TGTGCCAGTAGTGTACAGGGAATTGAGCAGTTCTTC.

The rearrangement joins TRBV7-2 to TRBJ1-2; D is undetermined. Looked up from germline, CDR1 is SGHTA and CDR2 is FQGNSA. V lost 8 bases to trimming and J lost 7 bases, with 8 bases between them. The CDR3 length is 10 residues. CDR3 loop: CASRARGYTF. The CDR3, as DNA: TGTGCCAGCCGAGCTCGTGGCTACACCTTC.

This clone was detected a few times. V usage is TRBV18 and J usage is TRBJ1-5, with unresolved D. Germline V CDR1 and CDR2: KGHSH, LQKENI. The V and J ends lost 1 base and 0 bases respectively, with 7 bases between them. The CDR3 length is 15 residues. The CDR3 spells CASSPQELSNQPQHF. The DNA of the CDR3 is TGTGCCAGCTCACCACAGGAACTTAGCAATCAGCCCCAGCATTTT.

This clone showed up many times. The chain recombines TRBV4-3 with TRBJ2-3; TRBD2 might be the D (7 bases). CDR3 length: 16 residues. Trimming pared 4 bases from V and 6 bases from J, leaving 20 bases between. The germline V gene encodes CDR1 LGHNA and CDR2 YSLEER. The DNA of the CDR3 is TGCGCCAGCAGCCCGGGGCGGGGGACACGTGGGGATACGCAGTATTTT. Protein: CASSPGRGTRGDTQYF.

This clone was recorded a few times. The chain links TRBV5-1 to TRBJ2-3; possibly TRBD2 for D (6 bases). This CDR3 is built from 13 residues. Deletions cut 4 bases from V and 6 bases from J, with 12 bases between. Germline-derived CDR1 and CDR2 are SGHRS and YFSETQ. Written as DNA, the CDR3 is TGCGCCAGCAGCCGGACTAACTACGATACGCAGTATTTT. This sequence encodes CASSRTNYDTQYF.